Below are 24 T cell receptor beta chains sequenced from a single sample in a study of blood T cell repertoires in COVID-19. Produced via immunoSEQ multiplex PCR; TCRdb's table is partial and in-frame only. The top ten hold roughly 2.3% of the sample, which has a few hundred thousand clones, roughly 90% seen once. Specimen: peripheral blood. The receptors were gathered from a man aged 18 to 30 with active or convalescent COVID-19.

The CDR3 protein is CASSQVRGPGNTIYF. The CDR3 bases are TGTGCCAGCAGCCAAGTGCGGGGCCCTGGAAACACCATATATTTT. The chain couples TRBV14 to TRBJ1-3, with D possibly TRBD1 on 5 matching bases. This CDR3 is 15 amino acids long. V lost 1 base and J lost 2, with 9 bases in between. CDR1 and CDR2 (germline): SGHDN, FVKESK. Full variable domain (outside the CDR3, taken from reference TRBV14 and TRBJ1-3): EAGVTQFPSHSVIEKGQTVTLRCDPISGHDNLYWYRRVMGKEIKFLLHFVKESKQDESGMPNNRFLAERTGGTYSTLKVQPAELEDSGVYFCASSQVRGPGNTIYFGEGSWLTVV.

This clone has only one observation. The rearrangement uses TRBV27 and TRBJ1-2; TRBD1 aligns across 12 bases. The length of the CDR3 is 14 residues. The V and J ends lost 6 bases and 5 bases, in that order; junction bases with no gene match: 4. Germline-derived CDR1 and CDR2 are MNHEY and SMNVEV (reference sequence). The CDR3 sequence: CASRGQGAGYGYTF. For the CDR3, the DNA is TGTGCCAGCAGGGGACAGGGGGCGGGGTATGGCTACACCTTC.

V usage is TRBV6-4 and J usage is TRBJ2-2, with D unresolved. The length of the CDR3 is 14 residues. In germline, CDR1 is MRHNA, CDR2 SNTAGT. The V end was cut by 3 bases, the J end by 6 bases, with 11 bases between. This CDR3 is CASSESFTAGELFF. CDR3 nucleotide sequence: TGTGCCAGCAGTGAATCCTTCACGGCCGGGGAGCTGTTTTTT.

The chain recombines TRBV4-1 with TRBJ1-1, with a possible D match to TRBD1 (6 bases). CDR3 size: 13 residues. Trimming stripped 3 bases from V and 1 base from J, with 6 bases between. Germline CDR1 and CDR2: MGHRA and YSYEKL. The CDR3 region has the DNA TGCGCCAGCAGCCACAGGGGGAACACTGAAGCTTTCTTT. Translating gives CASSHRGNTEAFF.

This clone was seen only once. The rearrangement uses TRBV6-2 or TRBV6-3 and TRBJ2-5; no clear D. Germline CDR1 and CDR2: MNHEY and SVGEGT. Trimming removed 6 bases from V and 1 base from J, with 12 bases in between. The CDR3 has 14 residues. In DNA form, the CDR3 reads TGTGCCAGCAGCCCCTGGCAGGCCCAAGAGACCCAGTACTTC. The encoded protein is CASSPWQAQETQYF.

The chain employs TRBV9 and TRBJ2-1; 13 positions agree with TRBD2. CDR3 length: 17 residues. Per germline, CDR1 SGDLS and CDR2 YYNGEE. After removal of 2 bases from V and 3 bases from J, the junction contained 5 bases not matched to a gene. The CDR3 coding sequence is TGTGCCAGCAGCGTTACTAGCGGGGGGGGTCACTACAATGAGCAGTTCTTC. Residues: CASSVTSGGGHYNEQFF.

V usage is TRBV7-8 and J usage is TRBJ1-5, with D tentatively TRBD1 (6 bases). Trimming took off 5 bases at V and 6 bases at J, with 20 bases between the two ends. The CDR3 consists of 16 residues. Germline V lookup: CDR1 SGHVS, CDR2 FQNEAQ. CDR3 amino acids: CASSGRDTSPVQPQHF. CDR3 nucleotide sequence: TGTGCCAGCAGCGGACGGGACACTTCTCCGGTTCAGCCCCAGCATTTT.

There are a few counts of this clone. J is TRBJ1-1 and V is TRBV12-5; D is unclear. V gave up 7 bases and J gave up 4 bases, with 10 bases separating them. CDR3 size: 12 residues. Germline V lookup: CDR1 LGHNT, CDR2 FRNRAP. Written as DNA, the CDR3 is TGTGCTAGTGCCCTTCTAATCACTGAAGCTTTCTTT. It encodes CASALLITEAFF.

The chain is built from TRBV28 and TRBJ2-7, with a possible D match to TRBD1 (5 bases). V was pared by 5 bases and J by 2 bases, with 13 bases between. The CDR3 is made up of 14 amino acids. Germline values: CDR1 MDHEN, CDR2 SYDVKM. In DNA form, the CDR3 reads TGTGCCAGCAGTCCCAAGGGGCTCCCCTACGAGCAGTACTTC. Protein: CASSPKGLPYEQYF.

This sequence joins TRBV7-9 and TRBJ2-4, with D maybe TRBD2 (6 bases). The germline gives CDR1 SEHNR, CDR2 FQNEAQ (reference sequence). This CDR3 has 16 residues. V was shortened by 5 bases and J by 0 bases, with 14 bases between the two germline ends. CDR3 DNA sequence: TGTGCCAGCAGCCCACGGGACTTGCAAGCCAAAAACATTCAGTACTTC. It is translated as CASSPRDLQAKNIQYF.

This rearrangement joins TRBV29-1 to TRBJ2-5, with D perhaps matching TRBD1 (5 bases). The CDR3 sequence is 14 residues long. Germline CDR1 reads SQVTM; CDR2 reads ANQGSEA. Between the trimmed V and J ends, which lost 6 bases and 6 bases, there was a span of 20 bases. CDR3 DNA: TGCAGCGTCGGAGATCAGGGCGTCCGAAAGACCCAGTACTTC. Amino acids: CSVGDQGVRKTQYF.

The rearrangement uses TRBV6-5 and TRBJ1-3; D is perhaps TRBD1 (6 bases). Deletions cut 4 bases from V and 0 bases from J, with 10 bases between. CDR1 and CDR2 from the germline V gene are MNHEY and SVGAGI. The CDR3 loop spans 15 amino acids. The CDR3 reads CASSFRGDSGNTIYF. CDR3 coding DNA: TGTGCCAGCAGTTTCAGGGGAGACTCTGGAAACACCATATATTTT.

V and J are TRBV11-2 and TRBJ1-1; no clear D gene. From germline, CDR1 is SGHAT and CDR2 FQNNGV. The CDR3 extends over 13 amino acids. The V end lost 2 bases, the J end lost 7 bases, and 11 bases lay between the germline ends. The CDR3 loop reads CASSLWHEHEAFF. In DNA, the CDR3 is TGTGCCAGCAGCTTATGGCACGAACATGAAGCTTTCTTT. Full variable domain (outside the CDR3, taken from reference TRBV11-2 and TRBJ1-1): EAGVAQSPRYKIIEKRQSVAFWCNPISGHATLYWYQQILGQGPKLLIQFQNNGVVDDSQLPKDRFSAERLKGVDSTLKIQPAKLEDSAVYLCASSLWHEHEAFFGQGTRLTVV.

The chain carries TRBV5-5 and TRBJ1-3; D gene ambiguous. The length of the CDR3 is 16 residues. The germline V gene has CDR1 SGHKS and CDR2 YYEKEE (reference sequence). Trimming removed 3 bases from V and 0 bases from J, with 13 bases in between. The CDR3 DNA follows: TGTGCCAGCAGCTCTGAAGCCTACCTCTCTGGAAACACCATATATTTT. Translating it yields CASSSEAYLSGNTIYF.

This chain uses TRBV4-3 with TRBJ1-2; 7 bases are shared with TRBD1. The CDR3 length is 15 residues. Germline assignment: CDR1 LGHNA and CDR2 YSLEER. Trimming took 4 bases from V and 3 from J; bases not matched to a gene: 8. This CDR3 reads CASSPRGGGDYGYTF. CDR3 nucleotides: TGCGCCAGCAGCCCGCGTGGAGGGGGCGACTATGGCTACACCTTC.

The chain combines TRBV29-1 with TRBJ1-2; D not resolved. The CDR3 is made up of 13 amino acids. Trimming removed 4 bases from V and 3 bases from J, with 12 bases in between. Germline V gene data show CDR1 as SQVTM and CDR2 as ANQGSEA. The CDR3 DNA is TGCAGCGTTGCTCAGTACGCAGACTATGGCTACACCTTC. Protein: CSVAQYADYGYTF.

The gene calls are TRBV27 and TRBJ2-5, with 11 bases fitting TRBD2. The CDR3 has 15 residues. The V segment lost 5 bases and the J segment 4 bases; nucleotides outside the gene matches: 6. CDR1 is MNHEY and CDR2 is SMNVEV in the germline V gene (reference sequence). Here the CDR3 reads CASSQTLAGAETQYF. CDR3 nucleotides: TGTGCCAGCAGTCAAACACTAGCGGGAGCAGAGACCCAGTACTTC.

The chain carries TRBV29-1 and TRBJ2-7, with D unclear. Between the trimmed V and J ends, which lost 7 bases and 5 bases, there was a span of 15 bases. CDR1 and CDR2 (germline): SQVTM, ANQGSEA. The CDR3 has 12 residues. CDR3 in DNA: TGCAGCGCACGCGCGAACAGCCACGAGCAGTACTTC. It yields the protein CSARANSHEQYF.

This clone was observed a handful of times. The chain recombines TRBV6-2 or TRBV6-3 with TRBJ1-6; 7 nucleotides agree with TRBD1. Germline CDR1 and CDR2: MNHEY and SVGEGT. J gave up 0 bases and V 6 bases, and 5 bases lay outside the gene matches. The length of the CDR3 is 16 residues. The CDR3 DNA sequence: TGTGCCAGCAGCTCGGACAGGAGCTCCTATAATTCACCCCTCCACTTT. It translates to CASSSDRSSYNSPLHF.

In DNA form, the CDR3 reads TGCGCCAGCACTCCTACTAGGCAATTGGATACGCAGTATTTT. Encoded protein: CASTPTRQLDTQYF. This chain uses TRBV5-1 with TRBJ2-3, with TRBD2 as a possible D gene (5 bases). CDR1 SGHRS and CDR2 YFSETQ come from the germline V gene. Trimming removed 6 bases from V and 6 bases from J, with 17 bases in between. The CDR3 consists of 14 residues.

In its sample, this clone was seen once. In DNA form, the CDR3 reads TGTGCCAGCAGCTTAGTCTCTCAGGCCGGGGAAGCCTATCAGCCCCAGCATTTT. Translated: CASSLVSQAGEAYQPQHF. The rearrangement joins TRBV7-2 to TRBJ1-5; D not resolved. CDR3 length: 18 residues. Germline V gene sequence: CDR1 SGHTA, CDR2 FQGNSA. The V gene lost 1 base and the J gene lost 5 bases, with 21 bases spanning the gap.

The V and J genes are TRBV12-3 or TRBV12-4 and TRBJ2-1; D unclear. The CDR3 consists of 12 residues. V was clipped by 6 bases and J by 5 bases, with 8 bases between them. The CDR3 DNA sequence: TGTGCCAGCAGCCGCGATAACAATGAGCAGTTCTTC. Translated: CASSRDNNEQFF.

This chain uses TRBV4-1 with TRBJ2-7; 9 bases agree with TRBD1. The CDR3 length is 19 residues. Trimming took 0 bases from V and 3 from J; bases not matched to a gene: 15. Germline V gives CDR1 MGHRA, CDR2 YSYEKL. The CDR3: CASSQDLGTGTIGYYEQYF. The CDR3 DNA sequence: TGCGCCAGCAGCCAAGATCTGGGGACAGGGACCATCGGGTACTACGAGCAGTACTTC.

The sample holds a few counts of this clone. The chain carries TRBV15 and TRBJ1-5, with TRBD1 identical over 7 bases. Germline lookup yields CDR1 LNHNV and CDR2 YYDKDF (reference sequence). There are 15 residues in the CDR3. V was pared by 1 base and J by 9 bases, with 9 bases of the junction left unmatched. CDR3 region: CATSRGGQVLRPQHF. CDR3 nucleotides: TGTGCCACCAGCAGAGGTGGACAGGTACTTCGGCCCCAGCATTTT.